This T cell receptor beta chain is from a study of radiotherapy plus CTLA-4 blockade in lung cancer (dated by TCRdb to between 2018 and 2020). A note on the overall study: Objective responses were observed in more than 15% of enrolled patients, and disease control was achieved in 30% to 40%. The paper as a whole reports these results and caveats: After treatment with radiotherapy and ipilimumab, TCR clones that originated in tumors expanded in peripheral blood. The strongest predictors of response, as reported, were early dynamic changes in blood T cell clones along with a rise in serum interferon-beta after radiation.

The library was built by means of the immunoSEQ multiplex PCR assay. As stored in TCRdb, this immuneACCESS dataset retains in-frame rearrangements with V and J assigned. A fraction of the clones does not appear; measured against another copy, unresolved V genes explain less than half of the discrepancy, and the remainder lacks a known reason. The sample table contains about 62,000 clones; only one count was recorded for approximately 79% of them. The ten largest account for about 3.1% of the sample. Note on this clone: The antigen it binds to is not known. There are no base qualities to consult, and no much larger clone falls within one base.

CDR1 and CDR2 are drawn from the germline V gene: SQVTM, ANQGSEA. The germline V and J ends show losses of 4 bases and 7 bases respectively, and no gene match explains 2 bases of the junction. Measured from the cysteine to the phenylalanine, the CDR3 is 12 residues long. Solely the CDR3 DNA is kept, with 36 bases framed from the first base. The study evaluated CTLA-4 blockade (ipilimumab) given together with focal radiation therapy in patients who had chemo-refractory metastatic non-small-cell lung cancer. This receptor was taken from a human donor with non-small cell lung cancer who had a complete response to radiotherapy plus ipilimumab. This chain is built from TRBV29-1 and TRBJ2-3, and 10 bases in between align with TRBD1. This sample comprised peripheral blood, obtained from a patient treated with radiotherapy plus ipilimumab. The CDR3 loop reads CSVGTGGHTQYF. DNA sequence: TGCAGCGTTGGGACAGGGGGACATACGCAGTATTTT.